Listed below are T cell receptor beta chains from one sample, sequenced in a study of T-cell memory formation after mild COVID-19. One entry per CDR3 protein results from TCRdb running MiXCR on the 5' RACE reads. The data hold about 190,000 distinct CDR3 sequences, with around 20% observed a single time. Sequencing was done on a sample of PBMCs or a T cell subset sorted from them (not recorded which). These TCRs come from an adult woman who had mild COVID-19 (a few samples of this study predate the infection). Cell type and time point are not known. The CDR3 runs from the conserved cysteine through the conserved F or W. Fields, in order: CDR3 length, V gene, J gene, clone size, D gene, CDR3 protein, CDR3 DNA. The D gene is left open where the match is weak. Rows give clone size only sometimes, using once, few, many, or a class for an expanded clone.

len: 16
v_gene: TRBV5-1
j_gene: TRBJ2-1
abundance: NA
d_gene: NA
CDR3aa: CASSLSVDRSYNEQFF
CDR3nt: TGCGCCAGCAGCCTCTCGGTAGACCGCTCCTACAATGAGCAGTTCTTC

len: 12
v_gene: TRBV12-3/TRBV12-4
j_gene: TRBJ1-2
abundance: few
d_gene: NA
CDR3aa: CASSEGPRGYTF
CDR3nt: TGTGCCAGCAGTGAGGGACCGCGTGGCTACACCTTC

len: 13
v_gene: TRBV7-9
j_gene: TRBJ2-1
abundance: few
d_gene: TRBD2
CDR3aa: CASSLTSTGEQFF
CDR3nt: TGTGCCAGCAGCTTGACTAGCACCGGTGAGCAGTTCTTC

len: 15
v_gene: TRBV12-3/TRBV12-4
j_gene: TRBJ2-4
abundance: few
d_gene: NA
CDR3aa: CASSSIHVAKNIQYF
CDR3nt: TGTGCCAGCAGTTCCATCCATGTAGCCAAAAACATTCAGTACTTC

len: 17
v_gene: TRBV24-1
j_gene: TRBJ2-7
abundance: few
d_gene: NA
CDR3aa: CATSAPSFRGSSYEQYF
CDR3nt: TGTGCCACCAGTGCCCCCTCTTTTCGGGGGAGCTCCTACGAGCAGTACTTC

len: 14
v_gene: TRBV7-9
j_gene: TRBJ2-5
abundance: NA
d_gene: TRBD2
CDR3aa: CASSFAGGPETQYF
CDR3nt: TGTGCCAGCAGCTTTGCGGGGGGGCCAGAGACCCAGTACTTC

len: 16
v_gene: TRBV3-1
j_gene: TRBJ2-1
abundance: few
d_gene: NA
CDR3aa: CASSLTSDPTYNEQFF
CDR3nt: TGTGCCAGCAGCCTGACAAGTGACCCTACATACAATGAGCAGTTCTTC

len: 15
v_gene: TRBV9
j_gene: TRBJ1-4
abundance: many
d_gene: NA
CDR3aa: CASSSTPDSGEKLFF
CDR3nt: TGTGCCAGCAGCTCCACCCCGGACAGTGGTGAAAAACTGTTTTTT

len: 14
v_gene: TRBV5-1
j_gene: TRBJ2-1
abundance: few
d_gene: NA
CDR3aa: CASRRGEAYNEQFF
CDR3nt: TGCGCCAGCAGGAGGGGGGAGGCCTACAATGAGCAGTTCTTC

len: 14
v_gene: TRBV7-8
j_gene: TRBJ2-7
abundance: once
d_gene: NA
CDR3aa: CASSLGRVVYEQYF
CDR3nt: TGTGCCAGCAGCTTAGGCAGGGTGGTGTACGAGCAGTACTTC

len: 14
v_gene: TRBV4-3
j_gene: TRBJ2-3
abundance: many
d_gene: NA
CDR3aa: CASSQDGGTDTQYF
CDR3nt: TGCGCCAGCAGCCAAGACGGTGGCACAGATACGCAGTATTTT

len: 17
v_gene: TRBV5-6
j_gene: TRBJ2-5
abundance: few
d_gene: TRBD2
CDR3aa: CASSWSGLAGGPQTQYF
CDR3nt: TGTGCCAGCAGCTGGAGCGGGCTAGCGGGAGGGCCGCAGACCCAGTACTTC

len: 17
v_gene: TRBV21-1
j_gene: TRBJ2-7
abundance: NA
d_gene: NA
CDR3aa: CASSNPTGGTLSYEQYF
CDR3nt: TGTGCCAGCAGCAACCCAACAGGGGGCACCCTCTCCTACGAGCAGTACTTC

len: 15
v_gene: TRBV24-1
j_gene: TRBJ1-2
abundance: NA
d_gene: NA
CDR3aa: CATSDGDGSNYGYTF
CDR3nt: TGTGCCACCAGTGATGGGGACGGTTCTAACTATGGCTACACCTTC

len: 14
v_gene: TRBV5-4
j_gene: TRBJ2-5
abundance: few
d_gene: TRBD2
CDR3aa: CASSYGRGQETQYF
CDR3nt: TGTGCCAGCAGCTACGGGAGGGGTCAAGAGACCCAGTACTTC

len: 15
v_gene: TRBV4-1
j_gene: TRBJ2-5
abundance: few
d_gene: NA
CDR3aa: CASSQGLQRQETQYF
CDR3nt: TGCGCCAGCAGCCAAGGACTCCAACGCCAAGAGACCCAGTACTTC

len: 15
v_gene: TRBV7-9
j_gene: TRBJ1-1
abundance: many
d_gene: NA
CDR3aa: CASSLYRTENTEAFF
CDR3nt: TGTGCCAGCAGCTTATACCGGACAGAGAACACTGAAGCTTTCTTT

len: 14
v_gene: TRBV12-3/TRBV12-4
j_gene: TRBJ2-1
abundance: NA
d_gene: NA
CDR3aa: CASSLGTRGNEQFF
CDR3nt: TGTGCCAGCAGTTTAGGGACTCGGGGGAATGAGCAGTTCTTC

len: 17
v_gene: TRBV20-1
j_gene: TRBJ1-1
abundance: few
d_gene: NA
CDR3aa: CSARGFSFGRETTEAFF
CDR3nt: TGCAGTGCTAGAGGTTTTTCGTTCGGCAGGGAGACCACTGAAGCTTTCTTT

len: 15
v_gene: TRBV5-4
j_gene: TRBJ2-7
abundance: few
d_gene: NA
CDR3aa: CASSLRGQSSYEQYF
CDR3nt: TGTGCCAGCAGCTTGAGAGGACAGAGCTCCTACGAGCAGTACTTC

len: 14
v_gene: TRBV5-1
j_gene: TRBJ2-2
abundance: NA
d_gene: NA
CDR3aa: CASSLDAGMGELFF
CDR3nt: TGCGCCAGCAGCTTGGACGCGGGGATGGGGGAGCTGTTTTTT

len: 13
v_gene: TRBV12-3/TRBV12-4
j_gene: TRBJ2-1
abundance: NA
d_gene: TRBD2
CDR3aa: CASRSGGAREQFF
CDR3nt: TGTGCCAGCAGAAGCGGGGGGGCAAGGGAGCAGTTCTTC

len: 16
v_gene: TRBV24-1
j_gene: TRBJ2-5
abundance: few
d_gene: TRBD1
CDR3aa: CATSDAGTGEKETQYF
CDR3nt: TGTGCCACCAGTGATGCCGGGACAGGAGAAAAAGAGACCCAGTACTTC

len: 13
v_gene: TRBV3-1
j_gene: TRBJ2-2
abundance: few
d_gene: NA
CDR3aa: CASSQDTTGELFF
CDR3nt: TGTGCCAGCAGCCAAGATACCACCGGGGAGCTGTTTTTT

len: 16
v_gene: TRBV11-1
j_gene: TRBJ2-7
abundance: few
d_gene: TRBD2
CDR3aa: CASSLGTGLAGYEQYF
CDR3nt: TGTGCCAGCAGCTTAGGTACCGGACTAGCCGGCTACGAGCAGTACTTC

len: 13
v_gene: TRBV3-1
j_gene: TRBJ1-6
abundance: many
d_gene: NA
CDR3aa: CASSQSWNSPLHF
CDR3nt: TGTGCCAGCAGCCAATCATGGAATTCACCCCTCCACTTT

len: 15
v_gene: TRBV6-1
j_gene: TRBJ1-2
abundance: few
d_gene: TRBD1
CDR3aa: CASSERGTVPAGYTF
CDR3nt: TGTGCCAGCAGTGAACGTGGGACAGTACCCGCTGGCTACACCTTC

len: 14
v_gene: TRBV6-5
j_gene: TRBJ1-5
abundance: few
d_gene: NA
CDR3aa: CASSYSNRDQPQHF
CDR3nt: TGTGCCAGCAGTTACTCGAATCGGGATCAGCCCCAGCATTTT

len: 13
v_gene: TRBV5-1
j_gene: TRBJ1-1
abundance: NA
d_gene: NA
CDR3aa: CASSLTENTEAFF
CDR3nt: TGCGCCAGCAGCTTGACAGAGAACACTGAAGCTTTCTTT

len: 12
v_gene: TRBV2
j_gene: TRBJ2-7
abundance: few
d_gene: NA
CDR3aa: CASSERKTGQYF
CDR3nt: TGTGCCAGCAGTGAAAGGAAGACGGGGCAGTACTTC

len: 15
v_gene: TRBV11-3
j_gene: TRBJ2-1
abundance: few
d_gene: NA
CDR3aa: CASSGDISSYNEQFF
CDR3nt: TGTGCCAGCAGCGGGGACATAAGCTCCTACAATGAGCAGTTCTTC

len: 14
v_gene: TRBV29-1
j_gene: TRBJ2-1
abundance: NA
d_gene: NA
CDR3aa: CSVDWGLWRNEQFF
CDR3nt: TGCAGCGTTGATTGGGGACTCTGGCGGAATGAGCAGTTCTTC

len: 17
v_gene: TRBV18
j_gene: TRBJ2-2
abundance: few
d_gene: TRBD1
CDR3aa: CASSPRWTGWNTGELFF
CDR3nt: TGTGCCAGCTCACCGAGGTGGACAGGGTGGAACACCGGGGAGCTGTTTTTT

len: 17
v_gene: TRBV24-1
j_gene: TRBJ2-1
abundance: NA
d_gene: NA
CDR3aa: CATSDSGHRDRYNEQFF
CDR3nt: TGTGCCACCAGTGATTCGGGACACCGGGACCGCTACAATGAGCAGTTCTTC

len: 13
v_gene: TRBV2
j_gene: TRBJ1-1
abundance: few
d_gene: NA
CDR3aa: CASRPVWNTEAFF
CDR3nt: TGTGCCAGCAGACCCGTCTGGAACACTGAAGCTTTCTTT

len: 16
v_gene: TRBV7-8
j_gene: TRBJ2-5
abundance: few
d_gene: NA
CDR3aa: CASSGRTPISGETQYF
CDR3nt: TGTGCCAGCAGCGGCAGAACTCCAATCTCGGGAGAGACCCAGTACTTC

len: 15
v_gene: TRBV4-3
j_gene: TRBJ1-6
abundance: few
d_gene: NA
CDR3aa: CASSQGRLENSPLHF
CDR3nt: TGCGCCAGCAGCCAAGGTCGTTTGGAGAATTCACCCCTCCACTTT

len: 19
v_gene: TRBV4-3
j_gene: TRBJ1-1
abundance: few
d_gene: TRBD1
CDR3aa: CASSQEVGRGREGITEAFF
CDR3nt: TGCGCCAGCAGCCAAGAGGTCGGCAGGGGGCGAGAAGGTATCACTGAAGCTTTCTTT

len: 16
v_gene: TRBV4-1
j_gene: TRBJ1-1
abundance: NA
d_gene: TRBD1
CDR3aa: CASSQDLWTGTGEAFF
CDR3nt: TGCGCCAGCAGCCAAGATCTCTGGACAGGGACAGGTGAAGCTTTCTTT

len: 18
v_gene: TRBV12-3/TRBV12-4
j_gene: TRBJ1-4
abundance: NA
d_gene: NA
CDR3aa: CASSPSLGSFATNEKLFF
CDR3nt: TGTGCCAGCAGTCCCTCCCTGGGGAGTTTTGCAACTAATGAAAAACTGTTTTTT

len: 15
v_gene: TRBV24-1
j_gene: TRBJ1-1
abundance: NA
d_gene: TRBD1
CDR3aa: CATSDSTGVNTEAFF
CDR3nt: TGTGCCACCAGTGATTCCACAGGGGTGAACACTGAAGCTTTCTTT

len: 14
v_gene: TRBV6-6
j_gene: TRBJ1-2
abundance: NA
d_gene: NA
CDR3aa: CATFPGTSNYGYTF
CDR3nt: TGTGCCACCTTCCCAGGGACCTCTAACTATGGCTACACCTTC

len: 13
v_gene: TRBV24-1
j_gene: TRBJ2-1
abundance: few
d_gene: NA
CDR3aa: CATSAGSYNEQFF
CDR3nt: TGTGCCACCAGTGCGGGGAGTTACAATGAGCAGTTCTTC

len: 12
v_gene: TRBV29-1
j_gene: TRBJ1-2
abundance: few
d_gene: NA
CDR3aa: CSGNRDSSGYTF
CDR3nt: TGCAGCGGAAACAGGGATTCCAGTGGCTACACCTTC

len: 15
v_gene: TRBV19
j_gene: TRBJ2-7
abundance: few
d_gene: TRBD2
CDR3aa: CASRRGSGRAGEQYF
CDR3nt: TGTGCCAGTAGGAGAGGTAGCGGGAGGGCCGGCGAGCAGTACTTC

len: 14
v_gene: TRBV20-1
j_gene: TRBJ2-2
abundance: NA
d_gene: TRBD1
CDR3aa: CSARTTGRTGELFF
CDR3nt: TGCAGTGCTAGAACGACAGGGCGCACCGGGGAGCTGTTTTTT

len: 13
v_gene: TRBV3-1
j_gene: TRBJ2-7
abundance: few
d_gene: NA
CDR3aa: CASSRGTPYEQYF
CDR3nt: TGTGCCAGCAGCCGGGGGACTCCCTACGAGCAGTACTTC

len: 12
v_gene: TRBV5-8
j_gene: TRBJ1-1
abundance: NA
d_gene: NA
CDR3aa: CASRQGYTEAFF
CDR3nt: TGTGCCAGCAGACAGGGCTACACTGAAGCTTTCTTT

len: 14
v_gene: TRBV3-1
j_gene: TRBJ2-1
abundance: NA
d_gene: TRBD2
CDR3aa: CASSFQVGSGEQFF
CDR3nt: TGTGCCAGCAGCTTCCAGGTTGGTAGCGGGGAGCAGTTCTTC

len: 13
v_gene: TRBV29-1
j_gene: TRBJ2-5
abundance: NA
d_gene: NA
CDR3aa: CSVADGPPETQYF
CDR3nt: TGCAGCGTTGCTGACGGGCCGCCGGAGACCCAGTACTTC

len: 14
v_gene: TRBV24-1
j_gene: TRBJ2-5
abundance: NA
d_gene: NA
CDR3aa: CATSDRTVQETQYF
CDR3nt: TGTGCCACCAGTGACCGGACAGTACAAGAGACCCAGTACTTC

len: 12
v_gene: TRBV6-2/TRBV6-3
j_gene: TRBJ2-7
abundance: NA
d_gene: NA
CDR3aa: CASTQQAGEQYF
CDR3nt: TGTGCCAGCACCCAACAGGCGGGGGAGCAGTACTTC

len: 14
v_gene: TRBV7-8
j_gene: TRBJ1-2
abundance: NA
d_gene: TRBD1
CDR3aa: CASSLGDRGYGYTF
CDR3nt: TGTGCCAGCAGCCTTGGGGACAGGGGCTATGGCTACACCTTC

len: 13
v_gene: TRBV7-2
j_gene: TRBJ1-1
abundance: few
d_gene: NA
CDR3aa: CASSYRGNTEAFF
CDR3nt: TGTGCCAGCAGCTACCGGGGGAACACTGAAGCTTTCTTT

len: 13
v_gene: TRBV4-1
j_gene: TRBJ1-1
abundance: NA
d_gene: NA
CDR3aa: CASSLLRWDEAFF
CDR3nt: TGCGCCAGCAGTTTACTTAGATGGGATGAAGCTTTCTTT

len: 15
v_gene: TRBV5-6
j_gene: TRBJ2-5
abundance: many
d_gene: TRBD2
CDR3aa: CASLVAGGPQETQYF
CDR3nt: TGTGCCAGCCTTGTAGCGGGGGGGCCTCAAGAGACCCAGTACTTC

len: 14
v_gene: TRBV4-2
j_gene: TRBJ2-1
abundance: few
d_gene: NA
CDR3aa: CASSQAAIDDEQFF
CDR3nt: TGTGCCAGCAGCCAAGCCGCCATAGACGATGAGCAGTTCTTC

len: 14
v_gene: TRBV20-1
j_gene: TRBJ2-1
abundance: many
d_gene: TRBD1
CDR3aa: CSASPGQGRGEQFF
CDR3nt: TGCAGTGCTTCTCCGGGACAGGGACGGGGTGAGCAGTTCTTC

len: 14
v_gene: TRBV4-1
j_gene: TRBJ1-4
abundance: few
d_gene: NA
CDR3aa: CASSQVSTNEKLFF
CDR3nt: TGCGCCAGCAGCCAAGTCAGTACTAATGAAAAACTGTTTTTT

len: 15
v_gene: TRBV18
j_gene: TRBJ2-7
abundance: once
d_gene: NA
CDR3aa: CASSDLGLSSYEQYF
CDR3nt: TGTGCCAGCTCAGACTTGGGACTGAGCTCCTACGAGCAGTACTTC